This T cell receptor (beta chain) appears in the sequencing data of a study of T cell responses to AZD1222 COVID-19 vaccine. For the study at large: Recipients boosted at about 4 weeks or about 12 weeks are pooled. Study-wide points: The study identified only a handful of AZD1222 recipients as seropositive at baseline. Researchers report vaccine-associated CD4 TCRs spanning spike, with dominance at 160-218 and 743-854. The repertoires were collected only after the peak T cell response.

The assay was immunoSEQ multiplex PCR, and TCRdb's table has in-frame clones only and misses some. The table includes about 76,000 clones, approximately 91% detected once. V was clipped by 5 bases and J by 6 bases; unmatched bases: 5. Germline lookup yields CDR1 SEHNR and CDR2 FQNEAQ (reference sequence). The CDR3 extends over 13 amino acids. Concerning this clone: Its antigen is currently unknown.

The sample in question was peripheral blood, obtained on day 0 of AZD1222 vaccination. The sequence was obtained from an adult in good health. The V and J genes are TRBV7-9 and TRBJ2-7; 9 bases line up with TRBD1. The CDR3 protein is CASSRDRVGEQYF. The DNA for the CDR3 is TGTGCCAGCAGCCGGGACAGGGTGGGCGAGCAGTACTTC.